This T cell receptor beta chain was sequenced for a study of shared clonotypes between healthy human individuals. Study conclusions and caveats: Limited genetic and exposure-history diversity came from having few donors.

This clone was counted once. Antigen: not known. The authors ran unsorted PBMC replicate PCRs on 300 ng DNA, about 30,000 T cell genomes. Only in-frame clones appear in the TCRdb table, and some are missing; sequencing was by immunoSEQ multiplex PCR. The sample lists a few hundred thousand clones, roughly 79% seen once, with about 11% in the top ten. The CDR3 consists of 12 residues. V lost 7 bases and J lost 0, with 6 bases in between. The germline V gene has CDR1 MGHDK and CDR2 SYGVNS. The sequenced sample was PBMCs. The gene calls are TRBV25-1 and TRBJ1-1; D is unclear. This TCR was sampled from a woman aged 40 to 50 in good health. Some clones in this sample may be carry-over from other donors' samples. In nucleotides, the CDR3 is TGTGCCAGCACGGGTATGAACACTGAAGCTTTCTTT. It encodes CASTGMNTEAFF.